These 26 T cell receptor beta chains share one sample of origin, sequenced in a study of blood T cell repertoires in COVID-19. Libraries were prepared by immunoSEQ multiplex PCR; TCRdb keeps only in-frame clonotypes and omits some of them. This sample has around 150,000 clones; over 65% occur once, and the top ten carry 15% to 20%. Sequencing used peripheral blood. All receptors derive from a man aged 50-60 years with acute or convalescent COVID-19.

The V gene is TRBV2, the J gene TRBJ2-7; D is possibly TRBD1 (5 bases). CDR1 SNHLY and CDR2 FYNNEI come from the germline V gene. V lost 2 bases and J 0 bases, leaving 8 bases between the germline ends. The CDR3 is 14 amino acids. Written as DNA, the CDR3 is TGTGCCAGCAGTGAACAGGGTCCCTCCTACGAGCAGTACGTC. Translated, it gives CASSEQGPSYEQYV.

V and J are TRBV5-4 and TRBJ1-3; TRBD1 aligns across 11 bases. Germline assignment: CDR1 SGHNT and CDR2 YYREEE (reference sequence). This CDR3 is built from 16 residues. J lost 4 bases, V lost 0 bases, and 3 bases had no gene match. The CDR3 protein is CASSLADRGQGNTIYF. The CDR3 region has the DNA TGTGCCAGCAGCTTGGCGGACAGGGGGCAAGGAAACACCATATATTTT.

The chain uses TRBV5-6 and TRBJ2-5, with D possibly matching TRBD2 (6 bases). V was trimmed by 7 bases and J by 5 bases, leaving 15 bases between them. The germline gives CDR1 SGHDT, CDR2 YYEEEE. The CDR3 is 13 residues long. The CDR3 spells CASWDSFGETQYF. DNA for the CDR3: TGTGCCAGCTGGGACTCGTTCGGGGAGACCCAGTACTTC.

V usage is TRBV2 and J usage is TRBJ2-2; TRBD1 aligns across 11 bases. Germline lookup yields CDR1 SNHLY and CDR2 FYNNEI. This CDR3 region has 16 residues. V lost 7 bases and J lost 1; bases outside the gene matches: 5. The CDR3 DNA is TGTGCCAGCATGACGGGACAGGGGGAGAACACCGGGGAGCTGTTTTTT. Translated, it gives CASMTGQGENTGELFF.

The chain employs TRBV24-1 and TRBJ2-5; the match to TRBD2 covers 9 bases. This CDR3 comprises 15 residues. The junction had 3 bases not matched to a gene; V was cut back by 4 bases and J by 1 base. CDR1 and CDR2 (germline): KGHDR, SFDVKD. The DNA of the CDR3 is TGTGCCACCAGTGACGCGGGGGGGCCCCAAGAGACCCAGTACTTC. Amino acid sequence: CATSDAGGPQETQYF.

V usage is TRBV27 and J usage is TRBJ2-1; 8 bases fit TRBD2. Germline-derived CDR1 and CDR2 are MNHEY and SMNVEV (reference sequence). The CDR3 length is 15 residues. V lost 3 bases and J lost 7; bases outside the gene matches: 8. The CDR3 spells CASSFVGGGYNEQFF. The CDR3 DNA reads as TGTGCCAGCAGTTTCGTTGGCGGGGGGTATAATGAGCAGTTCTTC.

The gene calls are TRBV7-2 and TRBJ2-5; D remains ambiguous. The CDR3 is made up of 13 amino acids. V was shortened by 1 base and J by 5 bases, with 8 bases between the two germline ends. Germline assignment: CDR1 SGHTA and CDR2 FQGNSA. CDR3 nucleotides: TGTGCCAGCAGCTTAGGTCCCCTCGAGACCCAGTACTTC. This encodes CASSLGPLETQYF.

The chain's CDR3 is CASSSTGVGSNEQFF. The CDR3, as DNA: TGTGCCAGCAGCTCGACAGGGGTAGGATCCAATGAGCAGTTCTTC. This sequence joins TRBV11-2 and TRBJ2-1; 8 bases line up with TRBD1. The germline V gene encodes CDR1 SGHAT and CDR2 FQNNGV. J gave up 6 bases and V 4 bases, and 8 bases lay outside the gene matches. This CDR3 spans 15 amino acids.

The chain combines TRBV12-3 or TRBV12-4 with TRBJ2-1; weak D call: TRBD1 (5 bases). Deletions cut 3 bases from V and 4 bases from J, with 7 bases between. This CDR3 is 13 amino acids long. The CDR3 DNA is TGTGCCAGCAGTTTTCAGGGATACAATGAGCAGTTCTTC. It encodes CASSFQGYNEQFF.

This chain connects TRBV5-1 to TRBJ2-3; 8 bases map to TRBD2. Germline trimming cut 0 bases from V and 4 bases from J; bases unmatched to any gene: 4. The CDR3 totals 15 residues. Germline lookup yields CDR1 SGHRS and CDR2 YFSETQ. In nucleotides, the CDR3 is TGCGCCAGCAGCTTGGGAGCGGGGGATGCAGATACGCAGTATTTT. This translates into CASSLGAGDADTQYF. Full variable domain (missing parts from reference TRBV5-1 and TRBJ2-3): KAGVTQTPRYLIKTRGQQVTLSCSPISGHRSVSWYQQTPGQGLQFLFEYFSETQRNKGNFPGRFSGRQFSNSRSEMNVSTLELGDSALYLCASSLGAGDADTQYFGPGTRLTVL.

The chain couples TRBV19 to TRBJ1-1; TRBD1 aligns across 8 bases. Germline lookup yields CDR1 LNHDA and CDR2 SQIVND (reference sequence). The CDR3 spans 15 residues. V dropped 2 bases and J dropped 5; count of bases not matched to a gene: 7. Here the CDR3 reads CASSIMQGARTEAFF. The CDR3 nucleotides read TGTGCCAGTAGTATAATGCAGGGGGCCAGGACTGAAGCTTTCTTT.

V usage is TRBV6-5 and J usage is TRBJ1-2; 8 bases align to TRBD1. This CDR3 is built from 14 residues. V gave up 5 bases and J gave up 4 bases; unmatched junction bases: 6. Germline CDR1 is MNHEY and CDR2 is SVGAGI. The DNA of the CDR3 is TGTGCCAGCAGTCCTACAGGGGGATTCTATGGCTACACCTTC. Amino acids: CASSPTGGFYGYTF.

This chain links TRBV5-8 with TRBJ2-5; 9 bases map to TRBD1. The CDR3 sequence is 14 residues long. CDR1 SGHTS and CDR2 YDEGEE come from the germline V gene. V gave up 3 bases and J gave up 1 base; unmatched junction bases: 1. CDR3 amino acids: CASSSGQGQETQYF. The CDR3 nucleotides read TGTGCCAGCAGCTCGGGACAGGGCCAAGAGACCCAGTACTTC.

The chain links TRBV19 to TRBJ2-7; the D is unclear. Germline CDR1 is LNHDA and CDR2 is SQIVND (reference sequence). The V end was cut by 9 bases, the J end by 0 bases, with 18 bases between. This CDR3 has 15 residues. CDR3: CASAESPRVSYEQYV. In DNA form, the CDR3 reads TGTGCCAGCGCCGAATCGCCCCGGGTCTCCTACGAGCAGTACGTC.

DNA for the CDR3: TGTGCCAGCAGCAGGGGTTACAGGGGGTGGCAAGAGACCCAGTACTTC. Translated: CASSRGYRGWQETQYF. The V gene is TRBV5-6, the J gene TRBJ2-5; TRBD1 matches 8 bases. Losses at the gene ends were 4 bases for V and 2 bases for J; bases not matched to a gene: 10. CDR1 SGHDT and CDR2 YYEEEE come from the germline V gene. CDR3 size: 16 residues.

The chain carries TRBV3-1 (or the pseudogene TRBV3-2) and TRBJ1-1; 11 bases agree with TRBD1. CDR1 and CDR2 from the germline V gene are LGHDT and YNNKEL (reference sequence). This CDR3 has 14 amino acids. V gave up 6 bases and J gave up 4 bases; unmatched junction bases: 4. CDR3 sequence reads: CASRAGTGGTEAFF. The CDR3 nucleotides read TGTGCCAGCAGGGCCGGGACAGGGGGCACTGAAGCTTTCTTT.

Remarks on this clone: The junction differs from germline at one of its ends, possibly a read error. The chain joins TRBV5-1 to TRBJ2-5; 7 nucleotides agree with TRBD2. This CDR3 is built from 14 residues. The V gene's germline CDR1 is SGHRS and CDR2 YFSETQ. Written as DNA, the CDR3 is TGCACCAGCAGCACCTCGGGACTACAAGAGACCCAGTACTTC. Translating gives CTSSTSGLQETQYF.

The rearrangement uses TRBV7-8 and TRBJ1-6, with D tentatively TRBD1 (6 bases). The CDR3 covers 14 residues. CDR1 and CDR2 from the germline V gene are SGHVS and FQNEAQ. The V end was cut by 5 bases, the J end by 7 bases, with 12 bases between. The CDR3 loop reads CASSPQGFNSPLHF. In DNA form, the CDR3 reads TGTGCCAGCAGCCCCCAGGGGTTCAATTCACCCCTCCACTTT.

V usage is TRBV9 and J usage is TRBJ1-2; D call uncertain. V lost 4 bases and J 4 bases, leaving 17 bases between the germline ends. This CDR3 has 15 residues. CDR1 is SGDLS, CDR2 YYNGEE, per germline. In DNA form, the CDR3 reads TGTGCCAGCAGCCTTAACACAGCCCCTGGCTATGGCTACACCTTC. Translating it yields CASSLNTAPGYGYTF.

CDR3: CASSSTGAPRNTIYF. CDR3 bases: TGTGCCAGCAGTTCCACAGGGGCCCCCAGAAACACCATATATTTT. J is TRBJ1-3 and V is TRBV28; 7 nucleotides align to TRBD1. CDR1 and CDR2 from the germline V gene are MDHEN and SYDVKM. V lost 4 bases, J lost 5 bases, and 8 bases stayed unmatched. The CDR3 is made up of 15 amino acids.

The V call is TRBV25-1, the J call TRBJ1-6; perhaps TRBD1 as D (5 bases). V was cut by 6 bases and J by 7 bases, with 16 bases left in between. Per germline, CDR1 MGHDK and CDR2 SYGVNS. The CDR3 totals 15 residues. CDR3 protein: CASRPREGMNSPLHF. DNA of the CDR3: TGTGCCAGCAGACCCAGGGAAGGTATGAATTCACCCCTCCACTTT.

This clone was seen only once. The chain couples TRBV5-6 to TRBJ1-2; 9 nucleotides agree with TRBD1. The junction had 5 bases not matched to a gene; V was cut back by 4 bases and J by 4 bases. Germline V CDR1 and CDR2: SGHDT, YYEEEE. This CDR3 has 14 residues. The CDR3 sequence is CASSLGTGIYGYTF. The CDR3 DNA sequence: TGTGCCAGCAGCCTTGGGACAGGGATCTATGGCTACACCTTC.

CDR3 sequence: CASSEGLADDTQYF. The CDR3 bases are TGTGCCAGCAGCGAGGGACTAGCGGACGATACGCAGTATTTT. The chain has TRBV2 and TRBJ2-3, with 11 nucleotides matching TRBD2. Trimming removed 6 bases from V and 6 bases from J; junction bases left unmatched: 5. The CDR3 totals 14 residues. Per the germline V gene, CDR1 is SNHLY and CDR2 is FYNNEI.

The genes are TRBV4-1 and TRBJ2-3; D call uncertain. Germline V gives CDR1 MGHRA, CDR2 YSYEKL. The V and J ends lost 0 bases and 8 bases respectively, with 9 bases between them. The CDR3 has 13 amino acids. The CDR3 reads CASSQDQATTQYF. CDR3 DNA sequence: TGCGCCAGCAGCCAAGATCAGGCTACTACGCAGTATTTT.

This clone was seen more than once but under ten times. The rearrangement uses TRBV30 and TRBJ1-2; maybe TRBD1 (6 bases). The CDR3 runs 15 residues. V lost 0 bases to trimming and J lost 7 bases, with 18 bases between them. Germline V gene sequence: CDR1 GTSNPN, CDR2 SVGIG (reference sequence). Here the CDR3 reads CAWSVILQGTTGYTF. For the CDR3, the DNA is TGTGCCTGGAGTGTAATATTACAGGGAACCACTGGCTACACCTTC.

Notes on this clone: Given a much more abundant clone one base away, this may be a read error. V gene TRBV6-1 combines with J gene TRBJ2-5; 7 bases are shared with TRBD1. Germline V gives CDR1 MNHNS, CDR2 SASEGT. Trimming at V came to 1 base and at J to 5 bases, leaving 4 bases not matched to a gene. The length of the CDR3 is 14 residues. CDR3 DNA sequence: TGTGCCAGCAGTGAAGGGGAGACAGGGGAGACCCAGTACTTC. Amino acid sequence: CASSEGETGETQYF.